This TCR beta chain derives from a study of beta chain features in type 1 diabetes. CDR3 length: 15 amino acids. V lost 0 bases, J lost 7 bases, and 13 bases lay in between. Germline V gene data show CDR1 as SGHTA and CDR2 as FQGNSA. There was one heparinised blood draw per donor, averaging about 110 mL. This clone was detected a few times. Its target is unknown. Expressed TCRB transcripts were sequenced, since all the RNA that had been isolated was reverse transcribed. Naive, central memory and regulatory T cell samples averaged about 3.6 million immunoSEQ reads each. Repertoires were generated with immunoSEQ multiplex PCR, while TCRdb's copy carries only in-frame clones and drops some. The repertoire holds approximately 250,000 clones, approximately 16% seen once, with about 0.08% in the top ten. Overall study findings and caveats: Lower insertion and higher deletion counts appeared at VDJ junctions in type 1 diabetes patients. Among patients with Type 1 diabetes, TCRB CDR3s were moderately but significantly shorter in every one of the four CD4+ subsets. Possible PCR preference for shorter templates applied equally to patients and controls.

The chain links TRBV7-2 to TRBJ2-1; D not certain. This TCR was recovered from a man younger than 40 with type 1 diabetes. Sequenced input: naive CD4+ T cells from blood. The CDR3 DNA sequence: TGTGCCAGCAGCTTAGCTCCGGGCCCGAGGAATGAGCAGTTCTTC. Translating it yields CASSLAPGPRNEQFF. Based on the CDR3 plus reference TRBV7-2 and TRBJ2-1, the full variable domain is GAGVSQSPSNKVTEKGKDVELRCDPISGHTALYWYRQSLGQGLEFLIYFQGNSAPDKSGLPSDRFSAERTGGSVSTLTIQRTQQEDSAVYLCASSLAPGPRNEQFFGPGTRLTVL.